These 11 T cell receptor beta chains share one sample of origin, sequenced in a study of T cells expressing NK-cell markers. TCRdb reprocessed the 5' RACE reads and reports one entry per CDR3 protein, with no DNA. Reported are approximately 440,000 distinct CDR3 sequences; the ten largest clones contain approximately 1.5%. Sequences were obtained from blood T cells: a sorted CD56 or NKG2C T cell subset, CD4+ or CD8+ T cells, or bulk PBMC T cells (not recorded which). The receptors stem from a woman aged 50 to 60 in good health.

CDR3 loop: CSAIVSGRENTGELFF. V and J are TRBV20-1 and TRBJ2-2; TCRdb selects TRBD2, and the lack of DNA leaves this call unchecked. There are 16 residues in the CDR3. Germline V gives CDR1 DFQATT, CDR2 SNEGSKA (reference sequence).

The chain couples TRBV14 to TRBJ1-2. The CDR3 is made up of 15 amino acids. Germline values: CDR1 SGHDN, CDR2 FVKESK. This CDR3 reads CASSQVAGWDYGYTF.

The CDR3 sequence: CASSPRLALNTREDNEQFF. The gene calls are TRBV4-1 and TRBJ2-1; the TCRdb D gene call, TRBD2, has no DNA to confirm it. Germline V CDR1 and CDR2: MGHRA, YSYEKL. The CDR3 covers 19 residues.

The CDR3 loop is CASSGGILKLNIQYF. The chain couples TRBV12-3 or TRBV12-4 to TRBJ2-4. The CDR3 loop spans 15 amino acids.

The J gene is TRBJ2-5, the V gene TRBV7-3; TCRdb's D call of TRBD2 is untestable without DNA. Germline CDR1 SGHTA, CDR2 FQGTGA. The CDR3 runs 13 residues. This CDR3 reads CASGRGNQETQYF.

The chain uses TRBV4-1 and TRBJ2-1. This CDR3 is built from 14 residues. The germline gives CDR1 MGHRA, CDR2 YSYEKL. CDR3 sequence: CASSQDRSLASKFF.

The V call is TRBV27, the J call TRBJ2-1. Germline V gives CDR1 MNHEY, CDR2 SMNVEV (reference sequence). This CDR3 is built from 14 residues. This CDR3 is CASSLLGPYNEQFF.

The V and J genes are TRBV19 and TRBJ1-2; there is no DNA to check the TCRdb D call of TRBD1. This CDR3 has 14 residues. Germline lookup yields CDR1 LNHDA and CDR2 SQIVND (reference sequence). The CDR3 is CASRTTGGGYGYTF.

V is TRBV5-1 and J is TRBJ2-3; the TCRdb D gene call, TRBD1, has no DNA to confirm it. The germline V gene has CDR1 SGHRS and CDR2 YFSETQ. The CDR3 totals 15 residues. The CDR3 spells CASTLRGAPSDTQYF.

The chain employs TRBV24-1 and TRBJ2-3; absent DNA, TCRdb's TRBD1 call cannot be checked. CDR1 and CDR2 from the germline V gene are KGHDR and SFDVKD. The CDR3 runs 18 residues. The CDR3 loop reads CATSDSWGGTTTGDTQYF.

The gene calls are TRBV20-1 and TRBJ1-5; lacking DNA, the TRBD1 call made by TCRdb goes unchecked. Germline V lookup: CDR1 DFQATT, CDR2 SNEGSKA (reference sequence). This CDR3 spans 15 amino acids. CDR3 residues: CSARDQGAGGQPQHF.